This T cell receptor (beta chain) was documented in a study of cytotoxic CD8 clonotypes in ibrutinib-treated CLL. Study-level background: Productive templates per sample averaged about 260,000; productive rearrangements, just under 95,000. Broader study findings: Higher clonality was seen at ibrutinib response and a return toward baseline at progression. Public clonotypes were rare and shrank or held steady on treatment.

Germline V gives CDR1 MNHNS, CDR2 SASEGT. V gave up 6 bases and J gave up 1 base; unmatched junction bases: 3. The CDR3 runs to 13 residues. On this clone: The antigen is not known.

Deep sequencing aimed at 1 in 200,000 to 1 in 1 million T cells' resolution. The repertoire was sequenced with immunoSEQ multiplex PCR; TCRdb's copy has only in-frame clones and lacks some. The sample carries about 160,000 clones, roughly 80% recorded once. The clonotype was recovered from a human donor with chronic lymphocytic leukemia. This chain joins TRBV6-1 and TRBJ2-7; 7 positions match TRBD1. Sequenced material: PBMCs, taken after 12 months of ibrutinib treatment. The CDR3 DNA reads as TGTGCCAGCAGCAGGGACAGATCCTACGAGCAGTACTTC. This codes for CASSRDRSYEQYF.